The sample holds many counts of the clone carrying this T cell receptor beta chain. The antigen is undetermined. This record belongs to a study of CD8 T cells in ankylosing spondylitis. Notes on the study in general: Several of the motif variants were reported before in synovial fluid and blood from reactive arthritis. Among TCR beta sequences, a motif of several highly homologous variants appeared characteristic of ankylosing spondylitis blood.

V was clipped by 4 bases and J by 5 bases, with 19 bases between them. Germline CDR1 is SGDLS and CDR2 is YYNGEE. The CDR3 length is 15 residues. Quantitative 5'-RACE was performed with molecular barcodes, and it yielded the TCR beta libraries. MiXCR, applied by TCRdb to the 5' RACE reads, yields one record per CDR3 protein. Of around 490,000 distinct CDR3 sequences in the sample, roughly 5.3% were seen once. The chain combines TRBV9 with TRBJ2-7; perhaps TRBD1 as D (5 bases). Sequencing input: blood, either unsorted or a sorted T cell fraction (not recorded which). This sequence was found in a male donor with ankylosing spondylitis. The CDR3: CASSQAGSDTNEQYF. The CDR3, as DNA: TGTGCCAGCAGCCAGGCAGGGTCGGATACCAACGAGCAGTACTTC.